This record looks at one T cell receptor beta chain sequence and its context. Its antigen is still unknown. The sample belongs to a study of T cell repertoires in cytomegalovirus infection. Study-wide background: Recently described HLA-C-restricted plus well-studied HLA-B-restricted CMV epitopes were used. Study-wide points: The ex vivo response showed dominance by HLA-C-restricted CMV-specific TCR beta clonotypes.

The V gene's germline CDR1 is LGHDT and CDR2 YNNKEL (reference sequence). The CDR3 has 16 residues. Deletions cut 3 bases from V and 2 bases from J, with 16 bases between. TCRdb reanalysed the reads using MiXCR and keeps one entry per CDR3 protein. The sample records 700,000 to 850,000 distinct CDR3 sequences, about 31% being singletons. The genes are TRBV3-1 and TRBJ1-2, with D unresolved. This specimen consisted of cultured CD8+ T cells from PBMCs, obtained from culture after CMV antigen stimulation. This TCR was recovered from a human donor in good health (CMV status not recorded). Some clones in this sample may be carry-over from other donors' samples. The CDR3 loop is CASSHPDSWGNYGYTF. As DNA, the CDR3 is TGTGCCAGCAGCCATCCGGACTCTTGGGGAAACTATGGCTACACCTTC. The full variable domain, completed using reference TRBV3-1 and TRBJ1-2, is DTAVSQTPKYLVTQMGNDKSIKCEQNLGHDTMYWYKQDSKKFLKIMFSYNNKELIINETVPNRFSPKSPDKAHLNLHINSLELGDSAVYFCASSHPDSWGNYGYTFGSGTRLTVV.